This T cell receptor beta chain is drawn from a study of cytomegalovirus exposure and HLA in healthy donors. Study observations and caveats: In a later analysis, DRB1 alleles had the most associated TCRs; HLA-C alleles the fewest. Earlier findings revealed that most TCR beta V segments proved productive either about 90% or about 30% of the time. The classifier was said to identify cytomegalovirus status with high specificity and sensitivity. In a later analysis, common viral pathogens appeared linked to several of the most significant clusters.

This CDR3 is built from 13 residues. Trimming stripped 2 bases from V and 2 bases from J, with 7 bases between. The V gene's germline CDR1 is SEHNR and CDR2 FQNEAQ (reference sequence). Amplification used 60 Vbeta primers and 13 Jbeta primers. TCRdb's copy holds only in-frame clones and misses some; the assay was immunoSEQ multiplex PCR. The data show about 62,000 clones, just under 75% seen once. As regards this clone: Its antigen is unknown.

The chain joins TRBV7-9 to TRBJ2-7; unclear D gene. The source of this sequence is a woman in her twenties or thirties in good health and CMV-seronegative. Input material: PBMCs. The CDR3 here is CASSLSGTYEQYF. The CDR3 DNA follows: TGTGCCAGCAGCTTATCAGGTACCTACGAGCAGTACTTC.